Sequencing of this T cell receptor beta chain was carried out in a study of control samples from healthy donors and cancer patients. Only in-frame clones appear in the TCRdb table, and some are missing; sequencing was by immunoSEQ multiplex PCR. The table records around 130,000 clones, 85% to 95% of them present only once. CDR1 is LGHNA, CDR2 YSLEER, per germline. The J segment lost 9 bases and the V segment lost 4 bases, leaving 6 bases of the junction unmatched. This CDR3 comprises 13 residues. This rearrangement joins TRBV4-3 to TRBJ2-1; 7 bases line up with TRBD2. The TCR comes from a man aged 45-65 years with head and neck cancer. The sequenced material came from PBMCs. As DNA, the CDR3 is TGCGCCAGCAGCCTACAGAGCGGGGTTGAGCAGTTCTTC. It yields the protein CASSLQSGVEQFF.